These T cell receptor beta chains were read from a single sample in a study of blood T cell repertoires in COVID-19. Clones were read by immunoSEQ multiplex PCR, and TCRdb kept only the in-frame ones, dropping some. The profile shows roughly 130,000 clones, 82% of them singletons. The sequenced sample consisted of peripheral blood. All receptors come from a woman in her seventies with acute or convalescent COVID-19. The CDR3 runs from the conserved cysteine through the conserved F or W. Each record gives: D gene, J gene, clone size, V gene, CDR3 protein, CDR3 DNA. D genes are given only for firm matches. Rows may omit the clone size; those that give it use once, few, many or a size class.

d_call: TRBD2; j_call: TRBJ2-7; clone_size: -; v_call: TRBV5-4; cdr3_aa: CASSQLAGSSYEQYF; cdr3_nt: TGTGCCAGCAGCCAACTAGCGGGAAGCTCCTACGAGCAGTACTTC
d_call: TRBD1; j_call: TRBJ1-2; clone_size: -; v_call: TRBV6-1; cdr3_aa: CASSDIHTGDYGYTF; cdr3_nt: TGTGCCAGCAGTGACATACACACAGGGGACTATGGCTACACCTTC
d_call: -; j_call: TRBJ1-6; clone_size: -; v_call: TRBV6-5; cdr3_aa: CASRAGLNNSPLHF; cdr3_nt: TGTGCCAGCAGAGCAGGGTTGAATAATTCACCCCTCCACTTT
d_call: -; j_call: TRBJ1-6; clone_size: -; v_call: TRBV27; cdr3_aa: CASSLSARVISPLHF; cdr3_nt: TGTGCCAGCAGTTTATCTGCCAGGGTAATTTCACCCCTCCACTTT
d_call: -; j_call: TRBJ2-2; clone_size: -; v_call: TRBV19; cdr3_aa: CASSVRAGELFF; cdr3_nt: TGTGCCAGTAGCGTCAGGGCCGGGGAGCTGTTTTTT
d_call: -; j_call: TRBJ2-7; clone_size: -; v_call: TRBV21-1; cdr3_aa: CASSNRLAERSGGYEQYF; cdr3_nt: TGTGCCAGCAGCAATAGGCTAGCAGAAAGATCGGGGGGTTACGAGCAGTACTTC
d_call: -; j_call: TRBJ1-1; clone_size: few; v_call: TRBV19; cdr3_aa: CASSIGTANTEAFF; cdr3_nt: TGTGCCAGTAGTATAGGGACAGCGAACACTGAAGCTTTCTTT
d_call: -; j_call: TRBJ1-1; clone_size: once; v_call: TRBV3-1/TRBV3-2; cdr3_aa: CASSQDLLRGTEAFF; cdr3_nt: TGTGCCAGCAGCCAAGATCTTTTAAGGGGGACTGAAGCTTTCTTT
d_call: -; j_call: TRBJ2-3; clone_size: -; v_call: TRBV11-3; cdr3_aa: CASSSAEGEGGTDTQYF; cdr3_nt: TGTGCCAGCAGCTCCGCCGAGGGGGAAGGTGGTACAGATACGCAGTATTTT
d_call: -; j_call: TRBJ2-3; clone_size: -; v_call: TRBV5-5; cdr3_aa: CASSRTLADTQYF; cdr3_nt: TGTGCCAGCAGCCGTACTCTAGCGGATACGCAGTATTTT